This entry is about one TCR beta chain. How the authors handled the data: Reference gene primers were amplified, and this amplification served to estimate nucleated cell counts. Libraries were prepared by immunoSEQ multiplex PCR; TCRdb keeps only in-frame clonotypes and omits some of them. V and J calls and clone size are given by that table; D and trimming were obtained from the DNA. The table includes roughly 120,000 clones, approximately 84% detected once. This entry is derived from a study of blood T cell repertoires in COVID-19. Study in general: Nucleic acid was either cDNA or gDNA, and it came from T cells, B-cell-depleted T cells, or PBMCs.

Germline lookup yields CDR1 MNHEY and CDR2 SVGAGI. V lost 7 bases to trimming and J lost 5 bases, with 15 bases between them. This CDR3 is built from 14 residues. This receptor was taken from a man aged 65-85 years with acute or convalescent COVID-19. This chain connects TRBV6-5 to TRBJ2-1, with D possibly matching TRBD2 (6 bases). Sequences were obtained from peripheral blood. CDR3 region: CASNRRGHNNEQFF. CDR3 in DNA: TGTGCCAGCAATAGGCGGGGCCACAACAATGAGCAGTTCTTC.